Shown below are 10 T cell receptor beta chains from a single sample sequenced in a study of spatial heterogeneity in lung cancer. Time point here: sample taken at primary tumor resection. TCRdb processed the 5' RACE reads anew with MiXCR; each CDR3 protein has one entry. The sample holds over 7,000 distinct CDR3 sequences, approximately 9.8% seen once. The source material was normal lung tissue next to the tumor, sampled at surgery. The receptors here all came from a male donor with early-stage non-small cell lung cancer.

This clonotype was observed at least ten times. The genes are TRBV6-1 and TRBJ1-2; the D gene is possibly TRBD1 (6 bases). Germline CDR1 MNHNS, CDR2 SASEGT. Trimming cost V 4 bases and J 5 bases, with 11 bases left between them. The CDR3 runs to 13 residues. Here the CDR3 DNA reads TGTGCCAGCAGTGGAGACGGACAGTATGGCTACACCTTC. This codes for CASSGDGQYGYTF.

The chain couples TRBV30 to TRBJ2-7; possibly TRBD1 for D (8 bases). Looked up from germline, CDR1 is GTSNPN and CDR2 is SVGIG (reference sequence). This CDR3 contains 12 residues. V lost 2 bases and J 7 bases, leaving 12 bases between the germline ends. The CDR3 loop is CAWSTGGGEQYF. The CDR3 bases are TGTGCCTGGAGTACAGGGGGAGGGGAGCAGTACTTC.

The V and J genes are TRBV6-5 and TRBJ1-1; 8 bases are shared with TRBD1. Germline CDR1 MNHEY, CDR2 SVGAGI. Trimming removed 6 bases from V and 1 base from J; junction bases left unmatched: 7. The CDR3 loop spans 15 amino acids. CDR3 in DNA: TGTGCCAGCAGCGATACGACAGGGGCGAACACTGAAGCTTTCTTT. This translates into CASSDTTGANTEAFF.

This clonotype was picked up many times. As DNA, the CDR3 is TGTGCCAGCAGCTTAGCGCTACTCAGCACAGATACGCAGTATTTT. Translated, it gives CASSLALLSTDTQYF. The chain links TRBV7-2 to TRBJ2-3; D is ambiguous. This CDR3 has 15 residues. Trimming left V 0 bases short and J 0 bases short, with 7 bases between. Germline CDR1 is SGHTA and CDR2 is FQGNSA.

This clonotype has a handful of counts. The gene calls are TRBV7-6 and TRBJ2-3; D could derive from TRBD1 or TRBD2 (5 bases each). The germline V gene has CDR1 SGHVS and CDR2 FNYEAQ. CDR3 length: 15 amino acids. The V end lost 3 bases, the J end lost 0 bases, and 10 bases lay between the germline ends. The CDR3, as DNA: TGTGCCAGCAGCTTTGGGGACCTGAGCACAGATACGCAGTATTTT. Its translation is CASSFGDLSTDTQYF.

This clonotype has a count of ten or more. This chain links TRBV6-5 with TRBJ2-1; a possible D gene is TRBD2 (5 bases). V was clipped by 7 bases and J by 3 bases, with 13 bases between them. Germline CDR1 and CDR2: MNHEY and SVGAGI. The CDR3 is made up of 14 amino acids. The CDR3 spells CASTPFGNYNEQFF. DNA for the CDR3: TGTGCCAGCACCCCCTTCGGGAACTACAATGAGCAGTTCTTC.

This clonotype has ten or more counts. The chain carries TRBV4-2 and TRBJ1-4, with D uncertain. The CDR3 runs to 13 residues. Per germline, CDR1 LGHNA and CDR2 YNFKEQ. Between the trimmed V and J ends, which lost 0 bases and 12 bases, there was a span of 11 bases. The CDR3 reads CASSQDGPGELFF. DNA for the CDR3: TGTGCCAGCAGCCAAGATGGGCCCGGCGAACTGTTTTTT.

The chain combines TRBV7-2 with TRBJ2-3, with D perhaps assigned TRBD1 or TRBD2 (5 bases each). Germline assignment: CDR1 SGHTA and CDR2 FQGNSA. The V gene lost 1 base and the J gene lost 4 bases, with 12 bases spanning the gap. The CDR3 spans 15 residues. CDR3 DNA: TGTGCCAGCAGCTTAGGGTCGGGACGGGCAGATACGCAGTATTTT. Amino acid sequence: CASSLGSGRADTQYF.

This clonotype appeared many times. The chain carries TRBV20-1 and TRBJ2-7, with 8 positions matching TRBD2. CDR1 is DFQATT, CDR2 SNEGSKA, per germline (reference sequence). The CDR3 is made up of 15 amino acids. J was trimmed by 2 bases and V by 0 bases; bases with no gene match: 6. CDR3 nucleotide sequence: TGCAGTGCTAGAGATCCCGCTAGCGGGCCCTACGAGCAGTACTTC. This codes for CSARDPASGPYEQYF.

This clonotype was counted at least ten times. This chain links TRBV5-1 with TRBJ1-6; D is perhaps TRBD1 (6 bases). V dropped 4 bases and J dropped 0 bases, with 14 bases sitting between them. This CDR3 comprises 17 residues. CDR1 is SGHRS and CDR2 is YFSETQ in the germline V gene. CDR3 nucleotide sequence: TGCGCCAGCAGCCGACAGGAAACAAGCTCCTATAATTCACCCCTCCACTTT. Protein sequence: CASSRQETSSYNSPLHF.